These 26 T cell receptor beta chains were all obtained from the same sample, sequenced in a study of vaccination and CD4 T cells after COVID-19. Described treatment: approximately 9-day PBMC culture with coronavirus spike peptide pools or control peptides (ViraFEST assay). The antigens these receptors bind are not known. Sequencing of the DNA from cultured CD4+ T cells was carried out with the Oncomine TCR Beta short-read assay. TCRdb reprocessed the PCR reads via MiXCR and lists one record per CDR3 protein. The repertoire holds some 11,000 distinct CDR3 sequences, with around 64% as singletons. Sequenced here: CD4+ T cells from blood, cultured in vitro, sampled before SARS-CoV-2 vaccination. The receptors here all came from a human donor who had recovered from COVID-19.

This chain joins TRBV7-2 and TRBJ2-5; 7 bases are shared with TRBD2. CDR1 is SGHTA, CDR2 FQGNSA, per germline. The CDR3 has 13 residues. Trimming took 5 bases from V and 4 from J; bases not matched to a gene: 4. The CDR3 DNA reads as TGTGCCAGCAGCCGCGGACTAGGAGAGACCCAGTACTTC. It encodes CASSRGLGETQYF.

The CDR3 sequence: CATSREGLDISPLHF. CDR3 nucleotide sequence: TGTGCCACCAGCAGAGAGGGGTTAGACATATCACCCCTCCACTTT. This rearrangement joins TRBV15 to TRBJ1-6; no clear D gene. V was clipped by 0 bases and J by 10 bases, with 13 bases between them. The CDR3 covers 15 residues. Germline-derived CDR1 and CDR2 are LNHNV and YYDKDF (reference sequence).

The chain recombines TRBV6-1 with TRBJ1-2, with D possibly matching TRBD1 (5 bases). Germline CDR1 is MNHNS and CDR2 is SASEGT. The CDR3 is 13 amino acids. V was clipped by 6 bases and J by 5 bases, with 13 bases between them. The CDR3: CASSRQSGYGYTF. CDR3 nucleotides: TGTGCCAGCAGCAGACAGTCAGGTTATGGCTACACCTTC.

In this sample, this clonotype turned up a few times. J is TRBJ1-5 and V is TRBV20-1; 10 positions match TRBD1. In germline, CDR1 is DFQATT, CDR2 SNEGSKA (reference sequence). CDR3 length equals 14 residues. J was trimmed by 4 bases and V by 5 bases; bases with no gene match: 5. The CDR3 nucleotides read TGCAGTGCTTCGACAGGGGGCCATAATCAGCCCCAGCATTTT. This translates into CSASTGGHNQPQHF.

V gene TRBV15 combines with J gene TRBJ2-3, with no clear D. This CDR3 is 13 amino acids long. Trimming left V 3 bases short and J 3 bases short, with 7 bases between. The germline V gene has CDR1 LNHNV and CDR2 YYDKDF (reference sequence). The CDR3 spells CATSRRWTDTQYF. CDR3 nucleotides: TGTGCCACCAGCAGGAGGTGGACAGATACGCAGTATTTT. Combining the CDR3 with reference TRBV15 and TRBJ2-3 gives the whole variable domain DAMVIQNPRYQVTQFGKPVTLSCSQTLNHNVMYWYQQKSSQAPKLLFHYYDKDFNNEADTPDNFQSRRPNTSFCFLDIRSPGLGDTAMYLCATSRRWTDTQYFGPGTRLTVL.

This sequence joins TRBV7-3 and TRBJ2-5, with D uncertain. Germline V gene sequence: CDR1 SGHTA, CDR2 FQGTGA. CDR3 size: 13 residues. V lost 2 bases, J lost 7 bases, and 11 bases lay in between. As DNA, the CDR3 is TGTGCCAGCAGCTTAGTCGGGCCGGGGACCCAGTACTTC. Amino acids: CASSLVGPGTQYF.

This clonotype was picked up a small number of times. This chain joins TRBV7-2 and TRBJ1-2, with D possibly matching TRBD1 (6 bases). Trimming took 2 bases from V and 6 from J, leaving 10 bases between them. CDR1 and CDR2 (germline): SGHTA, FQGNSA. This CDR3 contains 13 residues. The DNA for the CDR3 is TGTGCCAGCAGCTTACAGGGGAGTCATGGCTACACCTTC. Protein product: CASSLQGSHGYTF.

This rearrangement joins TRBV20-1 to TRBJ1-2; no firm D call. The CDR3 spans 12 residues. Trimming took 6 bases from V and 4 from J, leaving 12 bases between them. Germline-derived CDR1 and CDR2 are DFQATT and SNEGSKA (reference sequence). CDR3 loop: CSASSESYGYTF. CDR3 in DNA: TGCAGTGCCAGCAGTGAAAGCTATGGCTACACCTTC.

V and J are TRBV5-4 and TRBJ2-1; 10 positions agree with TRBD2. The CDR3 length is 16 residues. The germline gives CDR1 SGHNT, CDR2 YYREEE (reference sequence). With V trimmed by 4 bases and J by 4 bases, 8 bases remained unmatched. CDR3 nucleotides: TGTGCCAGCAGCCCAGCCTCGACTAGCGGGTACAATGAGCAGTTCTTC. Its protein is CASSPASTSGYNEQFF. Full variable domain (rest looked up from reference TRBV5-4 and TRBJ2-1): ETGVTQSPTHLIKTRGQQVTLRCSSQSGHNTVSWYQQALGQGPQFIFQYYREEENGRGNFPPRFSGLQFPNYSSELNVNALELDDSALYLCASSPASTSGYNEQFFGPGTRLTVL.

The gene calls are TRBV6-2 or TRBV6-3 and TRBJ1-5; 10 nucleotides align to TRBD1. The CDR3 runs 17 residues. Germline assignment: CDR1 MNHEY and CDR2 SVGEGT. V dropped 0 bases and J dropped 5; count of bases not matched to a gene: 7. CDR3 amino acids: CASSYSPRDRGYQPQHF. The CDR3 DNA follows: TGTGCCAGCAGTTACTCCCCCCGGGACAGGGGCTATCAGCCCCAGCATTTT.

This clonotype was recorded only once. The DNA of the CDR3 is TGCAGTGCTAATCCGGGAGGGATAAAAGAGACCCAGTACTTC. Residues: CSANPGGIKETQYF. The chain uses TRBV20-1 and TRBJ2-5; 8 bases map to TRBD2. Trimming cost V 4 bases and J 3 bases; bases outside gene matches: 7. There are 14 residues in the CDR3. Germline values: CDR1 DFQATT, CDR2 SNEGSKA (reference sequence).

This clonotype was counted between two and nine times. V gene TRBV20-1 combines with J gene TRBJ1-1; D unclear. The CDR3 is 11 residues long. Germline V lookup: CDR1 DFQATT, CDR2 SNEGSKA (reference sequence). Trimming cost V 1 base and J 11 bases, with 11 bases left between them. The CDR3 is CSARGAEKAFF. The CDR3 DNA follows: TGCAGTGCTAGAGGGGCCGAGAAGGCTTTCTTT.

The chain combines TRBV6-2 or TRBV6-3 with TRBJ1-4; 10 nucleotides match TRBD1. With 6 bases clipped from V and 4 bases from J, the junction kept 2 bases outside the gene matches. CDR3 length: 14 residues. From germline, CDR1 is MNHEY and CDR2 SVGEGT. CDR3 sequence (DNA): TGTGCCAGCAGGAGGACAGGGGGTAATGAAAAACTGTTTTTT. Its translation: CASRRTGGNEKLFF.

There are a few counts of this clonotype. This rearrangement joins TRBV6-1 to TRBJ1-2, with TRBD1 as a possible D gene (5 bases). Trimming left V 6 bases short and J 5 bases short, with 16 bases between. The CDR3 runs 14 residues. The germline V gene encodes CDR1 MNHNS and CDR2 SASEGT. The CDR3 region is CASSRGDAGYGYTF. The DNA of the CDR3 is TGTGCCAGCAGCCGGGGGGACGCGGGATATGGCTACACCTTC.

This rearrangement joins TRBV4-3 to TRBJ2-1, with D unclear. Germline CDR1 reads LGHNA; CDR2 reads YSLEER. The CDR3 has 15 residues. The V gene lost 4 bases and the J gene lost 5 bases, with 15 bases spanning the gap. CDR3 bases: TGCGCCAGCAGCCTAAGAATAGGTACCAACAATGAGCAGTTCTTC. As protein: CASSLRIGTNNEQFF.

This clonotype has only a few counts. The chain links TRBV19 to TRBJ1-1; TRBD1 matches 7 bases. With 6 bases clipped from V and 5 bases from J, the junction kept 9 bases outside the gene matches. CDR3 length: 14 amino acids. Germline V gene data show CDR1 as LNHDA and CDR2 as SQIVND (reference sequence). CDR3 loop: CASRIMQGGTEAFF. In nucleotides, the CDR3 is TGTGCCAGTAGGATCATGCAGGGGGGAACTGAAGCTTTCTTT.

The V gene is TRBV7-6, the J gene TRBJ2-7, with 14 bases that match TRBD2. Trimming removed 5 bases from V and 2 bases from J; junction bases left unmatched: 5. Germline V gene sequence: CDR1 SGHVS, CDR2 FNYEAQ. The length of the CDR3 is 16 residues. The CDR3 DNA reads as TGTGCCAGCAGCGCGAGACTAGCGGGAGGGCCCTACGAGCAGTACTTC. Protein: CASSARLAGGPYEQYF.

The V gene is TRBV15, the J gene TRBJ2-7; TRBD2 matches 11 bases. Germline loops: CDR1 LNHNV, CDR2 YYDKDF (reference sequence). V was pared by 1 base and J by 5 bases, with 7 bases of the junction left unmatched. The CDR3 has 16 amino acids. The CDR3 sequence: CATSRGSGRARNEQYF. In DNA, the CDR3 is TGTGCCACCAGCAGAGGTAGCGGGAGGGCTAGGAACGAGCAGTACTTC.

In this sample, this clonotype turned up a few times. The V call is TRBV20-1, the J call TRBJ2-2; 12 bases fit TRBD2. Germline CDR1 reads DFQATT; CDR2 reads SNEGSKA (reference sequence). The V gene end was trimmed by 3 bases and the J gene end by 6 bases; junction bases not matched to a gene: 8. This CDR3 region has 16 residues. This chain's CDR3 is CSASPSGRAQAGELFF. CDR3 coding DNA: TGCAGTGCTAGCCCTAGCGGGAGGGCCCAAGCCGGGGAGCTGTTTTTT.

V gene TRBV5-6 combines with J gene TRBJ2-7, with a weak D call TRBD1 (6 bases). V dropped 4 bases and J dropped 0 bases, with 11 bases sitting between them. Germline V gene lookup returns CDR1 SGHDT and CDR2 YYEEEE. There are 14 residues in the CDR3. DNA for the CDR3: TGTGCCAGCAGCCTGGACAGAAGCTCCTACGAGCAGTACTTC. It is translated as CASSLDRSSYEQYF.

V and J are TRBV25-1 and TRBJ1-2, with 7 nucleotides matching TRBD1. Germline lookup yields CDR1 MGHDK and CDR2 SYGVNS. J gave up 3 bases and V 5 bases, and 6 bases lay outside the gene matches. CDR3 length equals 14 residues. The CDR3 region is CASSIQGTDYGYTF. In DNA, the CDR3 is TGTGCCAGCAGTATCCAGGGGACAGACTATGGCTACACCTTC.

The rearrangement joins TRBV7-9 to TRBJ1-2; the match to TRBD1 covers 7 bases. Unmatched junction bases numbered 13, after V lost 2 bases and J lost 4 bases. The CDR3 consists of 17 residues. Germline CDR1 SEHNR, CDR2 FQNEAQ (reference sequence). The CDR3 DNA follows: TGTGCCAGCAGCTTAATGTCCGGACAGGCGGGACCCTATGGCTACACCTTC. Protein product: CASSLMSGQAGPYGYTF.

The chain employs TRBV12-3 or TRBV12-4 and TRBJ1-1; tentatively, D is TRBD1 (5 bases). V lost 4 bases to trimming and J lost 1 base, with 10 bases between them. This CDR3 is 14 amino acids long. The CDR3, as DNA: TGTGCCAGCAGTTGGGACCGCTCGAACACTGAAGCTTTCTTT. Protein product: CASSWDRSNTEAFF.

This chain links TRBV6-4 with TRBJ2-3, with TRBD1 as a possible D gene (5 bases). The CDR3 has 12 amino acids. V lost 8 bases and J 6 bases, leaving 12 bases between the germline ends. Germline-derived CDR1 and CDR2 are MRHNA and SNTAGT. The CDR3 nucleotides are TGTGCCAGCCCCCTTAAGGGGGATACGCAGTATTTT. Its protein is CASPLKGDTQYF.

In this sample, this clonotype turned up once. The chain employs TRBV24-1 and TRBJ2-1; 9 bases are shared with TRBD1. The ends lost 4 bases at V and 8 bases at J; junction bases unmatched: 11. This CDR3 is built from 16 residues. Germline V gene sequence: CDR1 KGHDR, CDR2 SFDVKD. CDR3 sequence (DNA): TGTGCCACCAGTGAGCCGGACAGGGGTCAACGCGATGAGCAGTTCTTC. This codes for CATSEPDRGQRDEQFF.

The chain joins TRBV12-3 or TRBV12-4 to TRBJ2-7; 9 positions agree with TRBD2. V was clipped by 3 bases and J by 5 bases; unmatched bases: 5. The CDR3 extends over 14 amino acids. The CDR3 sequence is CASSFSSGRDEQYF. CDR3 in DNA: TGTGCCAGCAGTTTTAGTAGCGGGAGAGACGAGCAGTACTTC.